The T cell receptor beta chain under discussion was sequenced for a study of lymphopenia after photon versus proton radiotherapy. Points from the study as a whole: In patients who died, overall survival fell as post-nadir TCR diversity dropped more. After lymphocyte nadir, photon-treated repertoires showed oligoclonal expansion, especially CD8+ Temra.

Assay: immunoSEQ multiplex PCR; the TCRdb copy retains only in-frame clones and omits some. The sample lists 50,000 or so clones; approximately 92% were seen once. Turning to this clone: Its target is unknown.

The sequencing used peripheral blood, collected from a patient treated with photon-based radiotherapy. The clonotype originates from a woman in her forties with cholangiocarcinoma.

The CDR3 reads CASSWGQNTEAFF. In nucleotides, the CDR3 is TGTGCCAGCAGTTGGGGACAGAACACTGAAGCTTTCTTT. V is TRBV6-6 and J is TRBJ1-1; D is perhaps TRBD1 (6 bases). The germline V and J ends were trimmed by 4 bases and 1 base, with 7 bases remaining between them. This CDR3 region has 13 residues. The germline gives CDR1 MNHNY, CDR2 SVGAGI (reference sequence).